Following are 29 T cell receptor beta chains from one sample sequenced in a study of beta chain features in type 1 diabetes. No antigen has been identified for these receptors. All of the isolated RNA was reverse transcribed, so expressed TCRB transcripts were sequenced. Repertoires were generated with immunoSEQ multiplex PCR, while TCRdb's copy carries only in-frame clones and drops some. Of over 120,000 clones listed, about 13% are singletons. Overall study results and limits: Shorter TCRB CDR3s, moderately but significantly so, were found in Type 1 diabetes patients in all four CD4+ subsets.

The source material was central memory CD4+ T cells from blood. These receptors came from a man younger than 35 with type 1 diabetes.

This chain joins TRBV30 and TRBJ2-7; the match to TRBD1 covers 9 bases. The CDR3 sequence is 15 residues long. The V gene's germline CDR1 is GTSNPN and CDR2 SVGIG (reference sequence). With V trimmed by 1 base and J by 0 bases, 4 bases remained unmatched. The DNA of the CDR3 is TGTGCCTGGAGTGCTAACAGGGGGCTCTCCTACGAGCAGTACTTC. Residues: CAWSANRGLSYEQYF.

This clone was counted only a few times. The chain carries TRBV11-2 and TRBJ1-3; no clear D gene. V was pared by 2 bases and J by 8 bases, with 10 bases between. This CDR3 is 13 amino acids long. The germline CDR1 and CDR2 sequences are SGHAT and FQNNGV. CDR3 loop: CASSLPGVDTIYF. The CDR3 DNA reads TGTGCCAGCAGCTTACCCGGGGTGGACACCATATATTTT.

The rearrangement uses TRBV28 and TRBJ2-3; maybe TRBD2 (5 bases). V was pared by 7 bases and J by 2 bases, with 13 bases between. The CDR3 contains 14 residues. Germline loops: CDR1 MDHEN, CDR2 SYDVKM. CDR3 in amino acids: CASTSPGFTDTQYF. The CDR3 DNA reads TGTGCCAGCACATCTCCGGGGTTCACAGATACGCAGTATTTT.

The chain couples TRBV6-6 to TRBJ2-5, with TRBD2 matching over 7 bases. Trimming cost V 0 bases and J 5 bases; bases outside gene matches: 6. CDR3 size: 15 residues. The germline V gene has CDR1 MNHNY and CDR2 SVGAGI (reference sequence). CDR3 sequence reads: CASSYSKGGSETQYF. In nucleotides, the CDR3 is TGTGCCAGCAGTTACTCCAAGGGAGGGTCGGAGACCCAGTACTTC.

This clone was seen more than once but under ten times. The chain joins TRBV4-3 to TRBJ1-2; TRBD1 agrees at 7 bases. Trimming took 4 bases from V and 4 from J; bases not matched to a gene: 12. Germline V gene sequence: CDR1 LGHNA, CDR2 YSLEER. The CDR3 has 16 residues. CDR3 in amino acids: CASSPPTGLAIYGYTF. The CDR3 DNA is TGCGCCAGCAGCCCGCCGACAGGGCTCGCGATCTATGGCTACACCTTC.

This sequence joins TRBV4-2 and TRBJ2-5; 14 positions match TRBD2. The CDR3 has 18 residues. Germline CDR1 is LGHNA and CDR2 is YNFKEQ. The junction had 9 bases not matched to a gene; V was cut back by 1 base and J by 5 bases. For the CDR3, the DNA is TGTGCCAGCAGCCAAGGAGCGACTAGCGGGGGGGCAGGGGAGACCCAGTACTTC. It encodes CASSQGATSGGAGETQYF.

V usage is TRBV6-5 and J usage is TRBJ1-2; 9 nucleotides line up with TRBD1. Germline CDR1 MNHEY, CDR2 SVGAGI. The J segment lost 3 bases and the V segment lost 6 bases, leaving 5 bases of the junction unmatched. The CDR3 is 14 residues long. This chain's CDR3 is CASSYTGGDYGYTF. In DNA, the CDR3 is TGTGCCAGCAGCTACACAGGGGGCGACTATGGCTACACCTTC.

The V call is TRBV7-9, the J call TRBJ2-1; D tentatively fits TRBD1 or TRBD2 (5 bases each). The V gene's germline CDR1 is SEHNR and CDR2 FQNEAQ (reference sequence). V was pared by 9 bases and J by 2 bases, with 14 bases between. The CDR3 totals 14 residues. CDR3 protein: CASSGTLTYNEQFF. CDR3 nucleotides: TGTGCCAGTTCCGGGACGCTCACCTACAATGAGCAGTTCTTC.

In its sample, this clone was seen a few times. The rearrangement uses TRBV29-1 and TRBJ2-7; a weak D match, TRBD1 (6 bases). This CDR3 is built from 13 residues. In germline, CDR1 is SQVTM, CDR2 ANQGSEA. The V end was cut by 7 bases, the J end by 2 bases, with 15 bases between. The CDR3 DNA sequence: TGCAGCGGATCCTTGGACAGCACCTACGAGCAGTACTTC. Protein: CSGSLDSTYEQYF.

Only a few counts were recorded for this clone. V is TRBV18 and J is TRBJ2-1, with 14 bases that match TRBD2. With V trimmed by 6 bases and J by 6 bases, 1 base remained unmatched. Germline lookup yields CDR1 KGHSH and CDR2 LQKENI. The CDR3 runs to 14 residues. CDR3 residues: CASSGTSGGNEQFF. DNA of the CDR3: TGTGCCAGCTCCGGGACTAGCGGGGGCAATGAGCAGTTCTTC.

This clone was recorded a few times. The genes are TRBV7-9 and TRBJ1-1, with 7 bases matching TRBD1. J gave up 6 bases and V 5 bases, and 6 bases lay outside the gene matches. CDR1 and CDR2 from the germline V gene are SEHNR and FQNEAQ (reference sequence). This CDR3 contains 13 residues. The CDR3 protein is CASSTGDLAEAFF. CDR3 nucleotide sequence: TGTGCCAGCAGCACAGGGGACTTGGCTGAAGCTTTCTTT.

This chain links TRBV7-9 with TRBJ1-1, with a weak D call TRBD1 (5 bases). The CDR3 is 13 amino acids. The germline V gene encodes CDR1 SEHNR and CDR2 FQNEAQ (reference sequence). Between the trimmed V and J ends, which lost 1 base and 11 bases, there was a span of 14 bases. The CDR3 sequence: CASSLEAGDKAFF. The CDR3 nucleotides read TGTGCCAGCAGCTTAGAAGCGGGGGATAAGGCTTTCTTT.

This clone was recorded many times. The gene calls are TRBV29-1 and TRBJ2-3; D remains unclear. The CDR3 consists of 15 residues. Trimming shortened V by 0 bases and J by 5 bases, and 15 bases separated the two germline ends. The germline V gene encodes CDR1 SQVTM and CDR2 ANQGSEA. The CDR3 DNA reads as TGCAGCGTTGAAGACAGGATGGCCCCCCAAGATACGCAGTATTTT. Its translation is CSVEDRMAPQDTQYF.

Only a few counts were recorded for this clone. The chain carries TRBV29-1 and TRBJ2-6; D gene unclear. The germline V and J ends were trimmed by 7 bases and 0 bases, with 7 bases remaining between them. This CDR3 has 13 amino acids. Germline assignment: CDR1 SQVTM and CDR2 ANQGSEA. In nucleotides, the CDR3 is TGCAGCGCGTCGGGCTCTGGGGCCAACGTCCTGACTTTC. Protein product: CSASGSGANVLTF. Based on the CDR3 plus reference TRBV29-1 and TRBJ2-6, the full variable domain is SAVISQKPSRDICQRGTSLTIQCQVDSQVTMMFWYRQQPGQSLTLIATANQGSEATYESGFVIDKFPISRPNLTFSTLTVSNMSPEDSSIYLCSASGSGANVLTFGAGSRLTVL.

The V call is TRBV4-1, the J call TRBJ1-2, with 8 nucleotides matching TRBD1. CDR3 size: 15 residues. V was clipped by 2 bases and J by 4 bases; unmatched bases: 6. Germline V lookup: CDR1 MGHRA, CDR2 YSYEKL. The CDR3 DNA sequence: TGCGCCAGCAGCCAAAATCAGGGGGCCGTCTATGGCTACACCTTC. Amino acids: CASSQNQGAVYGYTF.

This chain joins TRBV7-9 and TRBJ2-1; D is perhaps TRBD2 (6 bases). This CDR3 comprises 14 residues. Germline-derived CDR1 and CDR2 are SEHNR and FQNEAQ (reference sequence). The germline V and J ends were trimmed by 0 bases and 9 bases, with 12 bases remaining between them. The CDR3 DNA sequence: TGTGCCAGCAGCTTAGCGGGGAGGTTCGGTGAGCAGTTCTTC. This translates into CASSLAGRFGEQFF.

This clone has more than one count but fewer than ten. This chain joins TRBV4-2 and TRBJ2-3, with 11 bases lining up with TRBD1. After removal of 4 bases from V and 5 bases from J, the junction contained 11 bases not matched to a gene. Germline CDR1 is LGHNA and CDR2 is YNFKEQ. The CDR3 loop spans 17 amino acids. The CDR3: CASSLSGTGGRGDTQYF. DNA for the CDR3: TGTGCCAGCAGCCTCTCAGGGACAGGGGGAAGAGGAGATACGCAGTATTTT.

V and J are TRBV5-1 and TRBJ2-1; D might be TRBD1 (6 bases). The germline CDR1 and CDR2 sequences are SGHRS and YFSETQ. The V gene lost 0 bases and the J gene lost 8 bases, with 12 bases spanning the gap. The CDR3 is made up of 14 amino acids. In DNA form, the CDR3 reads TGCGCCAGCAGCTTGGGACAGGTCCACGATGAGCAGTTCTTC. It specifies CASSLGQVHDEQFF.

J is TRBJ1-4 and V is TRBV7-9; D unclear. This CDR3 has 15 amino acids. V was cut by 7 bases and J by 7 bases, with 19 bases left in between. CDR1 is SEHNR, CDR2 FQNEAQ, per germline (reference sequence). This CDR3 is CASTPLGRIGEKLFF. The DNA for the CDR3 is TGTGCCAGCACCCCTTTGGGCAGAATCGGTGAAAAACTGTTTTTT.

This clone was counted only a few times. The chain couples TRBV30 to TRBJ1-3, with D unresolved. V lost 3 bases and J 3 bases, leaving 6 bases between the germline ends. This CDR3 region has 12 residues. Germline lookup yields CDR1 GTSNPN and CDR2 SVGIG (reference sequence). CDR3 protein: CAWRKNGNTIYF. CDR3 bases: TGTGCCTGGAGGAAAAATGGAAACACCATATATTTT.

Only a few counts were recorded for this clone. The CDR3 DNA is TGCGCCAGCAGCTGGAGGTTAATGGAGACCCAGTACTTC. Protein sequence: CASSWRLMETQYF. This chain uses TRBV5-1 with TRBJ2-5, with D maybe TRBD2 (5 bases). The germline gives CDR1 SGHRS, CDR2 YFSETQ. Trimming left V 3 bases short and J 5 bases short, with 11 bases between. The CDR3 totals 13 residues.

The chain recombines TRBV10-3 with TRBJ2-3; 14 nucleotides agree with TRBD2. V was clipped by 0 bases and J by 1 base; unmatched bases: 3. Germline CDR1 ENHRY, CDR2 SYGVKD. The CDR3 covers 18 residues. Here the CDR3 DNA reads TGTGCCATCAGTGAGTCCCCGGGACTAGCGGGGGGCACAGATACGCAGTATTTT. It codes for CAISESPGLAGGTDTQYF.

This clone was seen only a few times. The genes are TRBV7-2 and TRBJ2-5, with 10 bases fitting TRBD2. Germline V lookup: CDR1 SGHTA, CDR2 FQGNSA. The CDR3 is 15 residues long. Losses at the gene ends were 5 bases for V and 4 bases for J; bases not matched to a gene: 7. The CDR3 loop is CASSPGTSEGETQYF. CDR3 nucleotides: TGTGCCAGCAGCCCCGGGACTAGCGAAGGAGAGACCCAGTACTTC.

The J gene is TRBJ1-2, the V gene TRBV28, with a weak D call TRBD1 (5 bases). V lost 6 bases and J lost 2, with 19 bases in between. The CDR3 loop spans 16 amino acids. Germline V gene lookup returns CDR1 MDHEN and CDR2 SYDVKM. The CDR3, as DNA: TGTGCCAGCAGCCTCCAGCTTGAACAGGCAAACTATGGCTACACCTTC. Translation: CASSLQLEQANYGYTF.

There are a few counts of this clone. V is TRBV21-1 and J is TRBJ1-1. TRBV21-1 is recorded as a pseudogene. The CDR3 has 13 amino acids. CDR3 nucleotide sequence: TGTGCCAGCAGCAAATGGGGGAACACTGAAGCTTTCTTT. Its protein product is CASSKWGNTEAFF.

This clone has a handful of counts. The chain has TRBV5-1 and TRBJ2-1; D possibly matches TRBD1 or TRBD2 (6 bases each). Per the germline V gene, CDR1 is SGHRS and CDR2 is YFSETQ. Trimming took off 0 bases at V and 4 bases at J, with 14 bases between the two ends. The CDR3 is 16 residues long. The CDR3: CASSLAGQGTYNEQFF. CDR3 nucleotides: TGCGCCAGCAGCTTGGCCGGGCAGGGGACTTACAATGAGCAGTTCTTC. The variable domain in full, completed from reference TRBV5-1 and TRBJ2-1, reads KAGVTQTPRYLIKTRGQQVTLSCSPISGHRSVSWYQQTPGQGLQFLFEYFSETQRNKGNFPGRFSGRQFSNSRSEMNVSTLELGDSALYLCASSLAGQGTYNEQFFGPGTRLTVL.

This chain uses TRBV7-9 with TRBJ1-5, with a possible D match to TRBD1 (6 bases). The CDR3 runs to 14 residues. Germline lookup yields CDR1 SEHNR and CDR2 FQNEAQ (reference sequence). Trimming stripped 0 bases from V and 3 bases from J, with 6 bases between. Here the CDR3 reads CASSLAGANQPQHF. The CDR3 coding sequence is TGTGCCAGCAGCTTAGCGGGGGCCAATCAGCCCCAGCATTTT. The whole variable domain, remainder taken from reference TRBV7-9 and TRBJ1-5, is DTGVSQNPRHKITKRGQNVTFRCDPISEHNRLYWYRQTLGQGPEFLTYFQNEAQLEKSRLLSDRFSAERPKGSFSTLEIQRTEQGDSAMYLCASSLAGANQPQHFGDGTRLSIL.

The chain carries TRBV6-6 and TRBJ2-1; D is unresolved. V dropped 0 bases and J dropped 1 base, with 7 bases sitting between them. The CDR3 has 15 residues. Per germline, CDR1 MNHNY and CDR2 SVGAGI (reference sequence). In DNA, the CDR3 is TGTGCCAGCAGTTACTCTGAGGCATCCTACAATGAGCAGTTCTTC. Its translation: CASSYSEASYNEQFF.

J is TRBJ1-6 and V is TRBV27; D is unclear. This CDR3 is 13 amino acids long. Germline V lookup: CDR1 MNHEY, CDR2 SMNVEV (reference sequence). Between the trimmed V and J ends, which lost 5 bases and 8 bases, there was a span of 10 bases. The CDR3 sequence: CASSPHKDSPLHF. CDR3 bases: TGTGCCAGCAGTCCCCACAAGGATTCACCCCTCCACTTT.